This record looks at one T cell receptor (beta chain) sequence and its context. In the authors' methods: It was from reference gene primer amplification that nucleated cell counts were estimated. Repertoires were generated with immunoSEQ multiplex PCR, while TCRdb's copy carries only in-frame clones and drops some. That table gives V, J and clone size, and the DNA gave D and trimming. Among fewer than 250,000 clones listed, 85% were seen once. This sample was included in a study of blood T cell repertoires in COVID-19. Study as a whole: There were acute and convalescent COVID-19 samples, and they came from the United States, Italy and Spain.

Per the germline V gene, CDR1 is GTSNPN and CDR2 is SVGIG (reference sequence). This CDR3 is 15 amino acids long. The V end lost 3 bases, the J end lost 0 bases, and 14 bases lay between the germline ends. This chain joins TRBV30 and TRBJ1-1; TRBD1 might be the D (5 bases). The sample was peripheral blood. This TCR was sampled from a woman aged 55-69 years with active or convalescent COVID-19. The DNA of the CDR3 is TGTGCCTGGAGGGACACTAATTTCATGAACACTGAAGCTTTCTTT. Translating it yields CAWRDTNFMNTEAFF.